This is a list of T cell receptor beta chains from one sample in a study of T cell responses to AZD1222 COVID-19 vaccine. TCRdb's copy holds only in-frame clones and misses some; the assay was immunoSEQ multiplex PCR. The repertoire holds about 100,000 clones, with about 88% as singletons. The material sequenced was peripheral blood, taken on day 0 of AZD1222 vaccination. These receptors were obtained from an adult in good health. CDR3s include the opening cysteine and the closing phenylalanine or tryptophan. The D gene is left open where the match is weak. Rows may omit the clone size; those that give it use once, few, many or a size class.

j_gene,d_gene,abundance,v_gene,CDR3nt,CDR3aa
TRBJ2-1,.,.,TRBV5-1,TGCGCCAGCAGCTTGGGGCGAGCGACAGAGCTTCACAATGAGCAGTTCTTC,CASSLGRATELHNEQFF
TRBJ2-7,.,.,TRBV5-1,TGCGCCAGCAGCGCAGGCTACGAGCAGTACTTC,CASSAGYEQYF
TRBJ2-3,TRBD2,.,TRBV7-9,TGTGCCAGCAGCTTAACCCCGGGACTAGCGGATTCAGATACGCAGTATTTT,CASSLTPGLADSDTQYF
TRBJ2-3,.,.,TRBV27,TGTGCCAGCAGTTTAATCAACACAGATACGCAGTATTTT,CASSLINTDTQYF
TRBJ2-1,.,.,TRBV11-3,TGTGCCAGCAGCTTGGACGGTGAGCAGTTCTTC,CASSLDGEQFF
TRBJ2-1,TRBD2,few,TRBV27,TGTGCCAGCAGCACCCGACTAGCGGGGCGGAGTGAGCAGTTCTTC,CASSTRLAGRSEQFF
TRBJ2-5,TRBD1,.,TRBV19,TGTGCCAGTAGTTTCACAGGGGATACGGAGACCCAGTACTTC,CASSFTGDTETQYF
TRBJ1-5,.,.,TRBV7-9,TGTGCCAGCAGCTTCTTCAATCAGCCCCAGCATTTT,CASSFFNQPQHF
TRBJ2-2,.,few,TRBV5-5,TGTGCCAGCAGCTTGGAGGCGACCACCGGGGAGCTGTTTTTT,CASSLEATTGELFF
TRBJ1-2,TRBD1,.,TRBV5-1,TGCGCCAGCAGCTTGGGCAGGGGGCTAGATGGCTACACCTTC,CASSLGRGLDGYTF
TRBJ2-3,.,.,TRBV7-3,TGTGCCAGCAGCTTAACTGGGACCATCACAGATACGCAGTATTTT,CASSLTGTITDTQYF
TRBJ1-1,.,.,TRBV5-1,TGCGCCAGCAGCTTGATAACCGGCCCCAACACTGAAGCTTTCTTT,CASSLITGPNTEAFF
TRBJ1-6,.,.,TRBV5-1,TGCGCCAGCAGCTTCAGCAGGGGAGATAATTCACCCCTCCACTTT,CASSFSRGDNSPLHF
TRBJ2-1,TRBD2,.,TRBV2,TGTGCCAGCAAAACTAGCGGGATATACAATGAGCAGTTCTTC,CASKTSGIYNEQFF
TRBJ2-3,.,.,TRBV5-4,TGTGCCAGCACCGAAGGGGGAGGTGATACGCAGTATTTT,CASTEGGGDTQYF
TRBJ1-5,.,.,TRBV6-5,TGTGCCAGCAGTTACGGGCGGGGTCAGCCCCAGCATTTT,CASSYGRGQPQHF
TRBJ2-3,TRBD2,many,TRBV6-4,TGTGCCAGCTCCCGGACTAGCGGGAGCACAGATACGCAGTATTTT,CASSRTSGSTDTQYF
TRBJ1-5,.,.,TRBV11-1,TGTGCCAGCAGCCAGAATGTCGATCAGCCCCAGCATTTT,CASSQNVDQPQHF
TRBJ2-1,.,.,TRBV19,TGTGCCAGTAGTACCGTACAGGGCCATGAGCAGTTCTTC,CASSTVQGHEQFF
TRBJ1-2,.,.,TRBV19,TGTGCCAGTAGTGACAGTAACTATGGCTACACCTTC,CASSDSNYGYTF
TRBJ2-1,TRBD1,.,TRBV28,TGTGCCAGCAGTTTGGGGACAGGAAGGCTTACACGGCAGTTCTTC,CASSLGTGRLTRQFF
TRBJ1-3,.,.,TRBV21-1,TGTGCCAGCAGCAAAGAGAGGGAGAAATCGCGCACCATATATTTT,CASSKEREKSRTIYF
TRBJ1-2,TRBD1,once,TRBV6-5,TGTGCCAGCAGTTACACCAGGACAGGGGGCGGCTATGGCTACACCTTC,CASSYTRTGGGYGYTF
TRBJ1-2,.,.,TRBV3-1/TRBV3-2,TGTGCCAGCAGCCAAGGGGTTCAGTCGCCGGGTCCATATGGCTACACCTTC,CASSQGVQSPGPYGYTF
TRBJ2-1,.,.,TRBV28,TGTGCCAGCAGTCCCGAGTGGTTAAGTATCGCCTACAATGAGCAGTTCTTC,CASSPEWLSIAYNEQFF
TRBJ1-2,.,.,TRBV7-9,TGTGCCAGCAGCTCGGGACTTTCAAACTATGGCTACACCTTC,CASSSGLSNYGYTF
TRBJ2-3,.,.,TRBV7-9,TGTGCCAGCAGCTTAGGGTCCCCAGATACGCAGTATTTT,CASSLGSPDTQYF
TRBJ1-5,.,.,TRBV5-5,TGTGCCAGCAGCTTGGACGTGGACGGTCAGCCCCAGCATTTT,CASSLDVDGQPQHF
TRBJ2-7,.,once,TRBV28,TGTGCCAGCAGTTACCCCTCGATCCCAGGGCTTAAAGCGGGTGCGGTCCACGAGCAGTACTTC,CASSYPSIPGLKAGAVHEQYF
TRBJ1-2,TRBD1,.,TRBV14,TGTGCCAGCAGCCAAGGGGACAGGGCTGGCTACACCTTC,CASSQGDRAGYTF
TRBJ1-6,TRBD1,.,TRBV30,TGTGCCTGGAAAAGCGGGGACAGAAGAAATAATTCACCCCTCCACTTT,CAWKSGDRRNNSPLHF
TRBJ2-2,TRBD2,.,TRBV10-3,TGTGCCATCAGTGAGTCTATAGGGACTAGTGGTTCCGGGGAGCTGTTTTTT,CAISESIGTSGSGELFF
TRBJ2-3,.,.,TRBV27,TGTGCCAGCAGTTTATCGAGTGCAGATACGCAGTATTTT,CASSLSSADTQYF
TRBJ2-7,.,.,TRBV10-3,TGTGCCATCAGTGAGTCGATTGTTTTTGGCAGTCTCTCCTACGAGCAGTACTTC,CAISESIVFGSLSYEQYF
TRBJ1-2,.,.,TRBV7-8,TGTGCCAGCAGCTTAGCGCTGGGTGGGGTAATTTACTATGGCTACACCTTC,CASSLALGGVIYYGYTF
TRBJ1-2,.,.,TRBV9,TGTGCCAGCAGCGCCTGGGAGAATAACTATGGCTACACCTTC,CASSAWENNYGYTF
TRBJ2-6,.,.,TRBV6-5,TGTGCCAGCAGTTACTCGCGACTGTCTGGGGCCAACGTCCTGACTTTC,CASSYSRLSGANVLTF
TRBJ2-6,.,.,TRBV5-1,TGCGCCAGCAGCCCGATCCTGGCTGCTGGGGCCAACGTCCTGACTTTC,CASSPILAAGANVLTF
TRBJ2-1,.,once,TRBV27,TGTGCCAGCAGTTTAGGTGGGAGCTGGAATGAGCAGTTCTTC,CASSLGGSWNEQFF
TRBJ1-2,.,.,TRBV15,TGTGCCACCAGCAGAGATAGGGCGGGAATATATGGCTACACCTTC,CATSRDRAGIYGYTF
TRBJ2-2,TRBD2,.,TRBV30,TGTGCCTGGAGTGTACCGGGACTAGCGGGCACCGGGGAGCTGTTTTTT,CAWSVPGLAGTGELFF
TRBJ1-5,.,.,TRBV3-1/TRBV3-2,TGTGCCAGCAGCCAGGCGCAGGTAGAGCCCCAGCATTTT,CASSQAQVEPQHF
TRBJ2-7,TRBD2,.,TRBV5-1,TGCGCCAGCAGCGAGGGACTAGCGGGAACCTACGAGCAGTACTTC,CASSEGLAGTYEQYF
TRBJ2-1,TRBD2,.,TRBV19,TGTGCCAGTAGTACTAGCGGGAGGGCCTCCTACAATGAGCAGTTCTTC,CASSTSGRASYNEQFF